These T cell receptor beta chains were read from a single sample in a study of PD-L1 blockade in urothelial cancer. Generated by immunoSEQ multiplex PCR, the TCRdb table keeps only in-frame clones and is missing some. The data hold under 55,000 clones, with about 80% observed a single time. Sequenced here: PBMCs, sampled around atezolizumab (anti-PD-L1) treatment. The origin of the receptors is a man between 35 and 55 years old with urothelial cancer. The CDR3 runs from the conserved cysteine through the conserved F or W. Each record gives: V gene, D gene, J gene, clone size, CDR3 protein, CDR3 DNA. The D gene is left open where the match is weak. A row's size may be missing; if present it is once, few, many or a size class.

TRBV9	NA	TRBJ2-2	NA	CASSVELRGYTGELFF	TGTGCCAGCAGCGTAGAGTTGCGGGGCTACACCGGGGAGCTGTTTTTT
TRBV4-1	TRBD2	TRBJ2-6	NA	CASSPFGAGAGGSSGANVLTF	TGCGCCAGCAGCCCCTTTGGGGCCGGGGCGGGGGGGAGCTCTGGGGCCAACGTCCTGACTTTC
TRBV25-1	NA	TRBJ2-4	NA	CASSETGNIQYF	TGTGCCAGCAGTGAAACAGGGAACATTCAGTACTTC
TRBV30	TRBD1	TRBJ1-3	NA	CAWSVQGGWSGNTIYF	TGTGCCTGGAGTGTACAAGGGGGCTGGTCTGGAAACACCATATATTTT
TRBV10-1	TRBD2	TRBJ2-1	NA	CASSDGTRGQGEQFF	TGCGCCAGCAGTGATGGGACTAGAGGACAAGGGGAGCAGTTCTTC
TRBV7-2	TRBD2	TRBJ2-1	NA	CASSFRGRGSSYNEQFF	TGTGCCAGCAGCTTCCGAGGTCGCGGGAGCTCCTACAATGAGCAGTTCTTC
TRBV7-3	NA	TRBJ2-1	once	CASSPQTTSLDEQFF	TGTGCCAGCAGCCCACAAACGACTAGTCTGGATGAGCAGTTCTTC
TRBV11-3	TRBD2	TRBJ2-1	few	CASSLGLAGGLNEQFF	TGTGCCAGCAGCTTGGGACTAGCGGGAGGGCTCAATGAGCAGTTCTTC
TRBV9	NA	TRBJ1-3	NA	CASSPLGGNTIYF	TGTGCCAGCAGCCCCTTGGGGGGTAACACCATATATTTT
TRBV28	TRBD2	TRBJ2-3	once	CATTPLAGATSTDTQYF	TGTGCCACTACCCCCTTAGCGGGAGCCACTAGCACAGATACGCAGTATTTT
TRBV27	TRBD2	TRBJ2-7	NA	CASSLTAGRNEQYF	TGTGCCAGCAGTTTAACAGCGGGGAGGAACGAGCAGTACTTC
TRBV21-1	NA	TRBJ2-7	NA	CASSPRGRESYEQYF	TGTGCCAGCAGCCCGCGGGGGCGGGAGAGCTACGAGCAGTACTTC
TRBV28	NA	TRBJ1-1	NA	CAVTSSMNTEAFF	TGTGCCGTCACAAGTAGCATGAACACTGAAGCTTTCTTT
TRBV6-6	NA	TRBJ1-5	NA	CASIRGVNQPQHF	TGTGCCAGCATCCGGGGGGTTAATCAGCCCCAGCATTTT
TRBV6-5	TRBD2	TRBJ2-3	NA	CATGESGRQADTQYF	TGTGCCACAGGGGAGAGCGGGAGACAGGCAGATACGCAGTATTTT
TRBV11-2	TRBD2	TRBJ2-3	NA	CATGSGTIADTQYF	TGTGCCACCGGGTCCGGGACTATAGCAGATACGCAGTATTTT
TRBV6-1	NA	TRBJ2-3	NA	CASSEDSPGDTQYF	TGTGCCAGCAGTGAAGATAGCCCGGGAGATACGCAGTATTTT
TRBV5-1	TRBD2	TRBJ2-7	NA	CASSVGTSASYEQYF	TGCGCCAGCAGCGTAGGGACTAGCGCCTCCTACGAGCAGTACTTC
TRBV5-4	NA	TRBJ1-5	once	CASSLGGQSNQPQHF	TGTGCCAGCAGCTTGGGAGGACAGAGCAATCAGCCCCAGCATTTT
TRBV20-1	NA	TRBJ2-4	NA	CSAMGRNIQYF	TGCAGTGCTATGGGCCGTAACATTCAGTACTTC
TRBV19	NA	TRBJ1-2	NA	CATQQGTLGGYTF	TGTGCCACCCAACAGGGCACCCTCGGTGGCTACACCTTC
TRBV11-2	NA	TRBJ2-2	few	CASSLLSRNTGELFF	TGTGCCAGCAGCTTGCTTAGTAGAAACACCGGGGAGCTGTTTTTT
TRBV19	TRBD2	TRBJ2-3	NA	CASSTPLGTSGRDTDTQYF	TGTGCCAGTAGTACTCCGCTAGGGACTAGCGGGAGGGACACAGATACGCAGTATTTT
TRBV7-9	TRBD1	TRBJ2-7	NA	CASSPRQGPRQRSVQYF	TGTGCCAGCAGCCCTCGACAGGGGCCCAGACAACGTAGCGTGCAGTACTTC
TRBV4-1	NA	TRBJ2-5	NA	CASSHSDQRAGRRVMETQYF	TGCGCCAGCAGCCATTCTGATCAGAGGGCCGGACGGAGGGTGATGGAGACCCAGTACTTC
TRBV28	TRBD1	TRBJ1-3	NA	CASSLFDDRDAGNTIYF	TGTGCCAGCAGTTTATTCGATGACAGGGACGCTGGAAACACCATATATTTT
TRBV10-2	NA	TRBJ1-1	NA	CASSPRATEAFF	TGCGCCAGCAGTCCCAGGGCGACTGAAGCTTTCTTT
TRBV28	NA	TRBJ1-4	NA	CASRNEKLFF	TGTGCCAGTCGTAATGAAAAACTGTTTTTT